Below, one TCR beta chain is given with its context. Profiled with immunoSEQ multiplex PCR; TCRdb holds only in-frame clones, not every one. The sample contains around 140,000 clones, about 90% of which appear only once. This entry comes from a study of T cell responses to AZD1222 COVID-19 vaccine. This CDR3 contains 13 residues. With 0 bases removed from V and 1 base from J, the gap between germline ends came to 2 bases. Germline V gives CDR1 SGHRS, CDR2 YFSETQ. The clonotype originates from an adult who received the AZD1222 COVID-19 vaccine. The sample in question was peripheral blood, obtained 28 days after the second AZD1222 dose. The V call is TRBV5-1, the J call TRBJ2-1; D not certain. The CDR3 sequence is CASSLGSYNEQFF. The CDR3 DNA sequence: TGCGCCAGCAGCTTGGGGTCCTACAATGAGCAGTTCTTC.